This T cell receptor beta chain stems from a study of blood T cell repertoires in COVID-19 (TCRdb year 2020). Broadly, across the study: Samples covering the acute and convalescent phases of COVID-19 were provided by collaborators in the United States, Italy and Spain. A de-identified subject ID, COVID-19 status, age in years and sex were almost always included in the sample metadata. The dataset comprised deeply sampled blood TCRbeta repertoires from subjects exposed to, actively infected with, or recovered from COVID-19. HLA class I and class II types, where available, came from metadata supplied by the sample provider rather than from assay-based typing. The material from the prospective study consisted of cDNA or gDNA derived from T cells, B-cell-depleted T cells, or PBMCs. The samples were drawn from the first 160 participants of the ongoing ImmuneRACE study and from roughly 1,300 subjects provided by 6 global collaborators. The repertoires were made available in a free public database intended to serve as a resource for research on the immune response to SARS-CoV-2. Broader findings and caveats from the paper: Clinical and demographic metadata were provided uncurated, with the amount varying by source and participant.

Deletion took 4 bases off V and 9 bases off J, with a span of 18 bases between the germline ends. Its CDR3 holds 14 amino acids, cysteine through phenylalanine. Here the CDR3 DNA is all that survives: 42 bases in frame from base 1. Per the germline V gene, MGHDK is the CDR1 and SYGVNS is the CDR2. The immunoSEQ Assay, a bias-controlled multiplex PCR, was used to amplify TCRbeta CDR3 regions from genomic DNA. The original pipeline was this. The number of nucleated cells in each sample was estimated by amplification of reference gene primers within the assay. To quantify the absolute abundance of each unique TCRbeta CDR3 rearrangement, sequence reads were collapsed and filtered. For each sample, productive Simpson clonality was calculated as the square root of Simpson's diversity index over productive rearrangements. Here the immuneACCESS table is served through TCRdb, limited to in-frame sequences with V and J called. Missing clones are a known gap in these copies; in checked studies unresolved V genes cover under half, and the rest lacks a known reason. From that table come the V and J calls and clone size; the DNA was used to work out D and trimming. The sample table shows 150,000 to 200,000 clones, and 80% to 85% are seen once. Of the sample, about 2.7% falls within the top ten clones.

Whole blood was collected in K2EDTA tubes by collaborating institutions according to the institutions' own protocols. Collaborator samples were shipped for TCRbeta analysis as frozen whole blood, isolated PBMCs, or DNA extracted from either sample type. To note about this clone: It lacks a known antigen. Base qualities are not provided; no much larger clone lies one nucleotide away.

The TCR comes from a human donor with acute or convalescent COVID-19. The donor label of this sample is uncertain. The chain couples TRBV25-1 to TRBJ1-1, with an unclear D gene assignment. Sequences were obtained from peripheral blood. The DNA sequence is as follows: TGTGCCAGCAGTGGCGTTAGTTCGGAGCAGCAAGCTTTCTTT. The resulting protein is CASSGVSSEQQAFF.